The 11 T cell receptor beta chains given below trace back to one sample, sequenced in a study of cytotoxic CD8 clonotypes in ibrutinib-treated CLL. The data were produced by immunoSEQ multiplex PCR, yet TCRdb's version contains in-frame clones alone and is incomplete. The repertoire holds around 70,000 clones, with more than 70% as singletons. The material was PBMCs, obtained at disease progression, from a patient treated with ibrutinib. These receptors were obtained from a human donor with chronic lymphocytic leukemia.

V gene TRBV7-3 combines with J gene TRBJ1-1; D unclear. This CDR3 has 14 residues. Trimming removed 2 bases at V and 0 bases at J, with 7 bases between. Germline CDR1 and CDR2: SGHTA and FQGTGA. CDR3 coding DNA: TGTGCCAGCAGCTTAGGAGATTTGAACACTGAAGCTTTCTTT. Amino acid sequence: CASSLGDLNTEAFF.

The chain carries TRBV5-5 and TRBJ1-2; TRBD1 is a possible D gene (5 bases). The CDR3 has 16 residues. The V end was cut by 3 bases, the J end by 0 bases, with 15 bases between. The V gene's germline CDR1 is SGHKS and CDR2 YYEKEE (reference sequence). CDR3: CASSSGVGTANYGYTF. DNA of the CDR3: TGTGCCAGCAGCTCGGGGGTAGGGACGGCTAACTATGGCTACACCTTC. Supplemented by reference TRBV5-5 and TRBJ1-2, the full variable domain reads DAGVTQSPTHLIKTRGQQVTLRCSPISGHKSVSWYQQVLGQGPQFIFQYYEKEERGRGNFPDRFSARQFPNYSSELNVNALLLGDSALYLCASSSGVGTANYGYTFGSGTRLTVV.

The CDR3 spells CASRPGLAEADTQYF. CDR3 in DNA: TGTGCCAGCAGGCCGGGACTAGCGGAGGCAGATACGCAGTATTTT. The J gene is TRBJ2-3, the V gene TRBV27, with 11 bases that match TRBD2. This CDR3 is 15 amino acids long. V trimming: 6 bases; J trimming: 4 bases; junction bases outside the gene matches: 6. Germline V gene lookup returns CDR1 MNHEY and CDR2 SMNVEV (reference sequence).

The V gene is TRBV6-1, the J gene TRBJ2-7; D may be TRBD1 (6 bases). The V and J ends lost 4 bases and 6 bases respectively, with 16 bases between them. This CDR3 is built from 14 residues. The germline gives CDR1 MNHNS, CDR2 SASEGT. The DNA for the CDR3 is TGTGCCAGCAGTGGTACAGGGTTTAGTGGCGAGCAGTACTTC. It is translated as CASSGTGFSGEQYF.

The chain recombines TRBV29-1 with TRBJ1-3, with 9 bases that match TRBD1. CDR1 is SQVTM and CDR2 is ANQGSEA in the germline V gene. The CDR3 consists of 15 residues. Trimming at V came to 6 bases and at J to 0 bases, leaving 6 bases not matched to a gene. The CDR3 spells CSVRTGALSGNTIYF. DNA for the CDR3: TGCAGCGTCCGGACAGGGGCCCTCTCTGGAAACACCATATATTTT. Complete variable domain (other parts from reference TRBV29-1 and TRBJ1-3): SAVISQKPSRDICQRGTSLTIQCQVDSQVTMMFWYRQQPGQSLTLIATANQGSEATYESGFVIDKFPISRPNLTFSTLTVSNMSPEDSSIYLCSVRTGALSGNTIYFGEGSWLTVV.

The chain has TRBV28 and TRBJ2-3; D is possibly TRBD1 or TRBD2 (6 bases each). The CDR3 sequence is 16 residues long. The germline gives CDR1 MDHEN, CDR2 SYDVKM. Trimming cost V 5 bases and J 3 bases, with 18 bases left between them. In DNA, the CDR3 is TGTGCCAGCAGTCCATCGTGGGGGGCCGGGACAGATACGCAGTATTTT. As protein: CASSPSWGAGTDTQYF. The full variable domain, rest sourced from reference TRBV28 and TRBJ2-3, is DVKVTQSSRYLVKRTGEKVFLECVQDMDHENMFWYRQDPGLGLRLIYFSYDVKMKEKGDIPEGYSVSREKKERFSLILESASTNQTSMYLCASSPSWGAGTDTQYFGPGTRLTVL.

The chain's CDR3 is CASSEAGGNTGELFF. In DNA form, the CDR3 reads TGCGCCAGCAGTGAGGCGGGGGGAAACACCGGGGAGCTGTTTTTT. V is TRBV10-1 and J is TRBJ2-2; 8 nucleotides match TRBD2. This CDR3 spans 15 amino acids. Trimming removed 2 bases from V and 2 bases from J; junction bases left unmatched: 1. Germline V CDR1 and CDR2: WNHNN, SYGVQD (reference sequence).

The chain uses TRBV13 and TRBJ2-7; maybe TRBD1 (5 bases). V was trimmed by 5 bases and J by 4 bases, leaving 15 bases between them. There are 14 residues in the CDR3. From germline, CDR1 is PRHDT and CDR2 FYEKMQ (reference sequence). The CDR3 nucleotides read TGTGCCAGCAGCACTCGGACACAGATATACGAGCAGTACTTC. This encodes CASSTRTQIYEQYF.

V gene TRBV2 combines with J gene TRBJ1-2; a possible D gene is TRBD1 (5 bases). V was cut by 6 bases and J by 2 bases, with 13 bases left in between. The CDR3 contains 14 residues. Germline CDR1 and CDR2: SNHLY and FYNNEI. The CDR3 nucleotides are TGTGCCAGCAGGAAAGGGGATCTAAACTATGGCTACACCTTC. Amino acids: CASRKGDLNYGYTF.

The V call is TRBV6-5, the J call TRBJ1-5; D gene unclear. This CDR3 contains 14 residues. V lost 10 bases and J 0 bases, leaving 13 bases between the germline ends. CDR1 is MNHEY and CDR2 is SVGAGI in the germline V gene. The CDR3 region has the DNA TGTGCCACCCAGACTCACTTTAGCAATCAGCCCCAGCATTTT. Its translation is CATQTHFSNQPQHF.

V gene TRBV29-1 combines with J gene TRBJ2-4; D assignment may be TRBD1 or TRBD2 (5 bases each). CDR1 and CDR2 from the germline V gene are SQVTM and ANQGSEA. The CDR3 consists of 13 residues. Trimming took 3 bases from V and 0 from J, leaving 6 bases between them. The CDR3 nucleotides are TGCAGCGTTGAGGGGGTAGCCAAAAACATTCAGTACTTC. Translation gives CSVEGVAKNIQYF. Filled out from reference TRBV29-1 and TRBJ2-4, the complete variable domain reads SAVISQKPSRDICQRGTSLTIQCQVDSQVTMMFWYRQQPGQSLTLIATANQGSEATYESGFVIDKFPISRPNLTFSTLTVSNMSPEDSSIYLCSVEGVAKNIQYFGAGTRLSVL.